The source of this TCR beta chain is a study of T cell clonality in common variable immunodeficiency. The CDR3 has 14 residues. Germline lookup yields CDR1 SGHTA and CDR2 FQGNSA. V lost 5 bases, J lost 2 bases, and 6 bases stayed unmatched. Equal genomic DNA amounts from CVID and control samples were sequenced. Generated by immunoSEQ multiplex PCR, the TCRdb table keeps only in-frame clones and is missing some. This sample carries about 81,000 clones and no singletons, and approximately 0.8% goes to the top ten. This clone has a count of ten or more. Its target is unknown. Sequencing ends 3 residues short of the CDR3 end; the germline J gene provides the rest. Whole-study results and caveats: In common variable immunodeficiency, TCR beta chains reportedly carried fewer deletions and N-nucleotide insertions.

Heparinized whole blood, 5 to 8 ml, came from each donor. The rearrangement links TRBV7-2 to TRBJ2-7, with 7 bases that match TRBD2. What was sequenced was peripheral blood mononuclear cells. The clonotype originates from a person aged 18 to 75 in good health. The DNA read from the CDR3 is TGTGCCAGCAGCGCCCTAGCGGACGCCTACGAG. Translating it yields CASSALADAYE. From start to end, the CDR3 is CASSALADAYEQYF.